This is a list of T cell receptor beta chains from one sample in a study of cytomegalovirus exposure and HLA in healthy donors. Sequencing was performed with immunoSEQ multiplex PCR; in TCRdb, only in-frame clones are kept and a portion is missing. The table lists roughly 100,000 clones, about 77% of them singletons, with about a tenth in the top ten. Sequenced sample: PBMCs. All receptors come from a woman aged 18-29 years in good health and CMV-seropositive. Each CDR3 is given with its conserved first and last residue. The order of the fields is clone size, D gene, V gene, J gene, CDR3 protein, CDR3 DNA. The D gene is left open where the match is weak. The size field is filled for only some rows; it gives once, few, many or a size class.

abundance: -; d_gene: -; v_gene: TRBV6-5; j_gene: TRBJ1-3; CDR3aa: CASSRGNTIYF; CDR3nt: TGTGCCAGCAGCCGTGGAAACACCATATATTTT
abundance: few; d_gene: TRBD2; v_gene: TRBV4-1; j_gene: TRBJ2-6; CDR3aa: CASSLPGGVPIISNSGANVLTF; CDR3nt: TGCGCCAGCAGCCTACCCGGGGGGGTGCCTATTATATCCAACTCTGGGGCCAACGTCCTGACTTTC
abundance: -; d_gene: -; v_gene: TRBV7-8; j_gene: TRBJ2-2; CDR3aa: CATQRVGPSTGELFF; CDR3nt: TGTGCCACCCAGCGGGTAGGGCCTAGCACCGGGGAGCTGTTTTTT
abundance: few; d_gene: -; v_gene: TRBV6-5; j_gene: TRBJ2-7; CDR3aa: CASAAASYEQYF; CDR3nt: TGTGCCAGCGCGGCAGCCTCCTACGAGCAGTACTTC
abundance: few; d_gene: TRBD1; v_gene: TRBV10-3; j_gene: TRBJ2-1; CDR3aa: CAISESGGDEQFF; CDR3nt: TGTGCCATCAGTGAGTCAGGGGGCGATGAGCAGTTCTTC
abundance: -; d_gene: -; v_gene: TRBV6-5; j_gene: TRBJ1-5; CDR3aa: CASSYSPSSNQPQHF; CDR3nt: TGTGCCAGCAGTTACTCGCCCAGTAGCAATCAGCCCCAGCATTTT
abundance: -; d_gene: TRBD2; v_gene: TRBV7-2; j_gene: TRBJ2-3; CDR3aa: CASSLGRELTDTQYF; CDR3nt: TGTGCCAGCAGCTTAGGGCGGGAGTTGACAGATACGCAGTATTTT
abundance: -; d_gene: -; v_gene: TRBV5-6; j_gene: TRBJ2-1; CDR3aa: CASSFTGVTRDEQFF; CDR3nt: TGTGCCAGCAGCTTTACGGGAGTAACTAGGGATGAGCAGTTCTTC
abundance: -; d_gene: TRBD1; v_gene: TRBV7-6; j_gene: TRBJ2-7; CDR3aa: CASSFQGTGKREQYF; CDR3nt: TGTGCCAGCAGCTTCCAAGGGACAGGGAAACGCGAGCAGTACTTC
abundance: -; d_gene: TRBD1; v_gene: TRBV5-1; j_gene: TRBJ2-3; CDR3aa: CASSFPGTGAGDTQYF; CDR3nt: TGCGCCAGCAGCTTCCCCGGGACAGGGGCTGGGGATACGCAGTATTTT
abundance: few; d_gene: TRBD2; v_gene: TRBV30; j_gene: TRBJ2-1; CDR3aa: CAWGLVFPYNEQFF; CDR3nt: TGTGCTTGGGGACTAGTATTCCCCTACAATGAGCAGTTCTTC
abundance: -; d_gene: -; v_gene: TRBV13; j_gene: TRBJ1-1; CDR3aa: CASSGEGRRRTEAFF; CDR3nt: TGTGCCAGCAGCGGGGAGGGCCGTAGGAGAACTGAAGCTTTCTTT
abundance: -; d_gene: TRBD2; v_gene: TRBV2; j_gene: TRBJ2-1; CDR3aa: CASRRTSGGYEQFF; CDR3nt: TGTGCCAGCAGACGGACTAGCGGGGGGTATGAGCAGTTCTTC
abundance: -; d_gene: TRBD2; v_gene: TRBV2; j_gene: TRBJ2-1; CDR3aa: CASSEAGVGGSEFF; CDR3nt: TGTGCCAGCAGTGAAGCGGGGGTTGGCGGGAGTGAGTTCTTC
abundance: -; d_gene: -; v_gene: TRBV5-1; j_gene: TRBJ2-7; CDR3aa: CASSSTGPYEQYF; CDR3nt: TGCGCCAGCAGCTCGACAGGTCCCTACGAGCAGTACTTC
abundance: -; d_gene: TRBD1; v_gene: TRBV28; j_gene: TRBJ2-7; CDR3aa: CASSSLRTGLLYEQYF; CDR3nt: TGTGCCAGCAGTTCTCTGCGGACAGGGCTCCTCTACGAGCAGTACTTC
abundance: -; d_gene: TRBD1; v_gene: TRBV5-1; j_gene: TRBJ1-2; CDR3aa: CASSIGTGGADGYTF; CDR3nt: TGCGCCAGCAGCATCGGGACAGGGGGCGCAGACGGCTACACCTTC
abundance: -; d_gene: -; v_gene: TRBV27; j_gene: TRBJ1-2; CDR3aa: CASSILGGNYGYTF; CDR3nt: TGTGCCAGCAGCATCTTAGGAGGCAACTATGGCTACACCTTC
abundance: -; d_gene: -; v_gene: TRBV4-2; j_gene: TRBJ1-2; CDR3aa: CASSQEGGAATNYGYTF; CDR3nt: TGTGCCAGCAGCCAAGAAGGTGGAGCGGCAACTAACTATGGCTACACCTTC
abundance: -; d_gene: TRBD2; v_gene: TRBV2; j_gene: TRBJ2-5; CDR3aa: CASRGGTGETQYF; CDR3nt: TGTGCCAGCCGCGGGGGGACGGGAGAGACCCAGTACTTC
abundance: -; d_gene: TRBD1; v_gene: TRBV19; j_gene: TRBJ1-5; CDR3aa: CASSPGTGINQPQHF; CDR3nt: TGTGCCAGTAGTCCAGGGACAGGGATTAATCAGCCCCAGCATTTT
abundance: -; d_gene: TRBD2; v_gene: TRBV15; j_gene: TRBJ2-7; CDR3aa: CATSSLVLAGGEQYF; CDR3nt: TGTGCCACCAGCTCTCTCGTTCTAGCGGGAGGCGAGCAGTACTTC
abundance: -; d_gene: TRBD1; v_gene: TRBV11-2; j_gene: TRBJ2-2; CDR3aa: CASSAKPGQGFTGELFF; CDR3nt: TGTGCCAGCAGCGCTAAGCCGGGACAGGGATTCACCGGGGAGCTGTTTTTT
abundance: -; d_gene: -; v_gene: TRBV10-3; j_gene: TRBJ1-1; CDR3aa: CAISDGGSEAFF; CDR3nt: TGTGCCATCAGTGATGGAGGGTCTGAAGCTTTCTTT
abundance: once; d_gene: TRBD1; v_gene: TRBV27; j_gene: TRBJ2-3; CDR3aa: CASSFRDSDTQYF; CDR3nt: TGTGCCAGCAGTTTCCGGGACAGCGATACGCAGTATTTT
abundance: few; d_gene: TRBD2; v_gene: TRBV10-2; j_gene: TRBJ2-7; CDR3aa: CASRGLAGVGEQYF; CDR3nt: TGCGCCAGCAGGGGGCTAGCGGGAGTTGGCGAGCAGTACTTC
abundance: -; d_gene: TRBD1; v_gene: TRBV7-2; j_gene: TRBJ2-3; CDR3aa: CASGRDRASDTQYF; CDR3nt: TGTGCCAGCGGGAGGGACAGGGCGTCAGATACGCAGTATTTT
abundance: -; d_gene: -; v_gene: TRBV7-2; j_gene: TRBJ2-3; CDR3aa: CASSFRDTQYF; CDR3nt: TGTGCCAGCAGCTTCCGAGATACGCAGTATTTT
abundance: -; d_gene: TRBD2; v_gene: TRBV30; j_gene: TRBJ2-3; CDR3aa: CAWSVGGTSGATDTQYF; CDR3nt: TGTGCCTGGAGTGTAGGTGGGACTAGCGGAGCCACAGATACGCAGTATTTT
abundance: -; d_gene: TRBD1; v_gene: TRBV27; j_gene: TRBJ1-6; CDR3aa: CASTSGGPLSSPLHF; CDR3nt: TGTGCCAGCACTTCAGGGGGGCCTCTAAGTTCACCCCTCCACTTT
abundance: -; d_gene: TRBD2; v_gene: TRBV2; j_gene: TRBJ2-1; CDR3aa: CASRGLTGERGGGEQFF; CDR3nt: TGTGCCAGCAGGGGTCTCACGGGGGAGCGGGGGGGCGGTGAGCAGTTCTTC
abundance: -; d_gene: -; v_gene: TRBV6-1; j_gene: TRBJ1-4; CDR3aa: CASRHIRGHNEKLFF; CDR3nt: TGTGCCAGCAGGCATATCAGGGGACATAATGAAAAACTGTTTTTT
abundance: -; d_gene: -; v_gene: TRBV18; j_gene: TRBJ1-1; CDR3aa: CASSPDRNAFF; CDR3nt: TGTGCCAGCTCACCAGACAGGAATGCTTTCTTT
abundance: -; d_gene: -; v_gene: TRBV11-2; j_gene: TRBJ2-7; CDR3aa: CASSLVYEQYF; CDR3nt: TGTGCCAGCAGCTTAGTATACGAGCAGTACTTC
abundance: medium-sized; d_gene: -; v_gene: TRBV27; j_gene: TRBJ2-1; CDR3aa: CAAMGGQSYNEQFF; CDR3nt: TGTGCCGCAATGGGGGGTCAGTCCTACAATGAGCAGTTCTTC
abundance: -; d_gene: TRBD2; v_gene: TRBV29-1; j_gene: TRBJ2-1; CDR3aa: CSVTPGLAVSYNEQFF; CDR3nt: TGCAGCGTGACACCTGGTCTAGCGGTCTCCTACAATGAGCAGTTCTTC
abundance: -; d_gene: -; v_gene: TRBV2; j_gene: TRBJ1-5; CDR3aa: CASRTGRGQNDYSNQPQHF; CDR3nt: TGTGCCAGCCGGACGGGCAGGGGTCAAAACGATTATAGCAATCAGCCCCAGCATTTT
abundance: -; d_gene: TRBD1; v_gene: TRBV6-6; j_gene: TRBJ2-1; CDR3aa: CASLMRQGDNEQFF; CDR3nt: TGTGCCAGCCTTATGAGACAGGGCGACAATGAGCAGTTCTTC
abundance: once; d_gene: -; v_gene: TRBV6-4; j_gene: TRBJ2-1; CDR3aa: CASSDGLASYNEQFF; CDR3nt: TGTGCCAGCAGTGACGGTCTAGCGAGCTACAATGAGCAGTTCTTC
abundance: once; d_gene: TRBD1; v_gene: TRBV7-3; j_gene: TRBJ2-5; CDR3aa: CASSSAGGQVETQYF; CDR3nt: TGTGCCAGCAGCTCGGCAGGGGGTCAGGTAGAGACCCAGTACTTC
abundance: once; d_gene: -; v_gene: TRBV19; j_gene: TRBJ2-7; CDR3aa: CASTPSGRGNSYEQYF; CDR3nt: TGTGCCAGTACCCCCTCGGGGAGGGGGAACTCCTACGAGCAGTACTTC